This T cell receptor (beta chain) was captured by sequencing in a study of follicular helper T cells after annual influenza vaccination (dated by TCRdb to between 2016 and 2019). About the study as a whole: Blood was collected on days 0, 7 and 28 after each seasonal influenza vaccination. Some subjects were followed across successive annual vaccinations spanning the 2013-2014, 2014-2015 and 2015-2016 seasons to study recall of cTfh clones. One week after vaccination, a second recruited cohort of roughly twelve subjects (Table S1) displayed a similar ICOS+CD38+ cTfh response. Multi-year samples were obtained from about six subjects, with two vaccination seasons covered for four subjects and three seasons covered for two subjects. Samples from 2013-2014 were cryopreserved, whereas samples from 2015 were processed immediately after collection. The investigation overall reported the following: ICOS+CD38+ cTfh clonality correlated with the frequency of that population, and its change correlated with the change in circulating plasmablast frequency. A recurrent oligoclonal ICOS+CD38+ cTfh response containing tetramer and AIM influenza-specific clonotypes was recalled by successive annual vaccinations. Productive TCRB sequences were recovered from only roughly 9-21% of analyzed cells, so rare clonotypes could not be sampled. Day 7 ICOS+CD38+ clones were most often found later in ICOS-CD38- cTfh, suggesting that subset may serve as a memory reservoir.

Taken from the germline V gene (reference sequence), the CDR1 and CDR2 loops are LNHDA and SQIVND. Including the terminal cysteine and phenylalanine, the CDR3 comprises 14 residues. Only the CDR3 portion is preserved as DNA: 42 bases, with reading frame beginning at the first base. At the junction V is shortened by 7 bases and J by 6 bases; bases outside the gene matches: 7. Preparation of the library involved the immunoSEQ multiplex PCR assay. Adaptive Biotechnologies carried out TCRB amplification, library preparation, sequencing and preliminary bioinformatics at Survey level resolution. For TCRB sequencing, genomic DNA from sorted cTfh populations was amplified by multiplex PCR. The study's own analysis went as follows. In R, clonality was calculated as 1 minus the normalized Shannon entropy, and the Gini index was computed using the R package ineq. To get the overlap score, the summed counts of shared sequences were divided by the total counts of all sequences in both of the compared samples. Significance of shared clonotypes was assessed by Fisher's exact test, with a theoretical repertoire of 10^7 TCRB sequences assumed. Here the immuneACCESS table is served through TCRdb, limited to in-frame sequences with V and J called. Missing clones are a known gap in these copies; in checked studies unresolved V genes cover under half, and the rest lacks a known reason. The V and J calls and clone size come from that table; D and trimming were worked out from the DNA. The sample contains 27,000 or so clones, 65% to 85% of them found a single time. The top ten constitute about 1.2% of the sample.

In the paper's terms, the time point label means: 2014-2015 season, pre-vaccination. TCRB sequencing was used to follow sorted CD4 subsets from the blood of adults before and after they were given the seasonal inactivated influenza vaccine (Fluvarix). To be eligible, subjects had to live in the community and must not have received influenza vaccine in the previous 6 months. Reasons for exclusion included contraindications to influenza vaccine, substance abuse, HIV/AIDS, active malignancy, immunomodulatory medication, and active illness such as respiratory infection. Per time point, between 40 and 100 mL of blood was sampled. Circulating Tfh were defined as non-naive CD4+CXCR5+PD-1+ cells and sorted into ICOS+CD38+ and ICOS-CD38- fractions. Either Ficoll-Paque PLUS or SepMate separation was used to isolate PBMC. Before DNA extraction, cell subsets were sorted from PBMC on a BD FACS Aria. A note on this clone: Its antigen specificity is not known. Base qualities are not at hand, and no much larger clone is one base apart.

The clonotype originates from an adult who received the influenza vaccine. Here the sequenced sample was CXCR5+ CD38- circulating T follicular helper cells from blood, taken on the day of influenza vaccination. The cell subset or site tag for this specimen amounts to: circulating Tfh, non-naive CD4+CXCR5+PD-1+ (ICOS+CD38+ or ICOS-CD38-). Here the chain combines TRBV19 and TRBJ2-4; TRBD2 matches 9 bases in the middle. The sequence in DNA is TGTGCCAGTACCCTCGGTAGCGGGGGAAACATTCAGTACTTC. This is translated as CASTLGSGGNIQYF.